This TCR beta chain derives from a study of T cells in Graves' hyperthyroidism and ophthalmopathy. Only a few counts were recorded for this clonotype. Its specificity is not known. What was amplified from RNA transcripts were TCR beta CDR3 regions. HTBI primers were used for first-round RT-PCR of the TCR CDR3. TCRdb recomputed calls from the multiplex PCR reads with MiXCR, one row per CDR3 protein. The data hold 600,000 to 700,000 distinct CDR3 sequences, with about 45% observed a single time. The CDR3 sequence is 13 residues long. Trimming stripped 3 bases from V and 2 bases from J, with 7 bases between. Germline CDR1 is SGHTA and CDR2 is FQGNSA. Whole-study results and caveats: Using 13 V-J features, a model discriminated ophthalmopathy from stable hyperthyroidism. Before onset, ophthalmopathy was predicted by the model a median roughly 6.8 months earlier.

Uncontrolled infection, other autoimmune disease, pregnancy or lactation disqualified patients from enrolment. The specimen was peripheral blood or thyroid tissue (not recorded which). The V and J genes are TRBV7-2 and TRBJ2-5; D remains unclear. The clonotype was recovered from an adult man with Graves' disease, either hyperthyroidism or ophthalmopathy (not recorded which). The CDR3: CASSLQRQETQYF. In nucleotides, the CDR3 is TGTGCCAGCAGCTTGCAGAGACAAGAGACCCAGTACTTC.